This T cell receptor (beta chain) was captured by sequencing in a study of identical twins. Study outcomes and limitations: The same donors were not followed; conclusions instead depended on cross-sectional statistical analysis. Monozygotic twins shared more out-of-frame TCR alpha than recombination models predicted.

In this sample, this clonotype turned up a few times. What it binds is unknown. V gave up 5 bases and J gave up 3 bases; unmatched junction bases: 6. The CDR3 loop spans 17 amino acids. From germline, CDR1 is SGHAT and CDR2 FQNNGV. With template switching, a universal primer site was added, and the cDNA carried unique molecular identifiers. Each CDR3 protein is one row after TCRdb ran MiXCR on the 5' RACE reads. The sample lists about 660,000 distinct CDR3 sequences, approximately 9% occurring once. These same data were also listed under a study on yellow fever vaccine responses in identical twins. That study adds: Twins showed a vaccine T cell response that reportedly seemed partly convergent, partly personalized.

What was sequenced was PBMCs. The chain combines TRBV11-2 with TRBJ2-3; 15 nucleotides match TRBD2. The receptor comes from a woman between 18 and 29 years old in good health. The CDR3 DNA is TGTGCCAGCAGCCCAGGGACTAGCGGGAGGAAAACAGATACGCAGTATTTT. Translating gives CASSPGTSGRKTDTQYF. Variable domain in full (rest from reference TRBV11-2 and TRBJ2-3): EAGVAQSPRYKIIEKRQSVAFWCNPISGHATLYWYQQILGQGPKLLIQFQNNGVVDDSQLPKDRFSAERLKGVDSTLKIQPAKLEDSAVYLCASSPGTSGRKTDTQYFGPGTRLTVL.